This TCR beta chain was sequenced during a study of cytomegalovirus exposure and HLA in healthy donors. Study results and caveats: Cytomegalovirus-associated TCR beta chains were listed, numbering 150 to 200. It was found in a later analysis that first-cohort TCR clusters tended to co-occur in the 90 to 150 validation repertoires. Reports showed the classifier diagnosing cytomegalovirus status with high specificity and sensitivity.

The CDR3 runs to 17 residues. Germline V CDR1 and CDR2: SQVTM, ANQGSEA. The V gene end was trimmed by 6 bases and the J gene end by 0 bases; junction bases not matched to a gene: 14. As concerns this clone: Its antigen is as yet unknown.

Using immunoSEQ multiplex PCR, the repertoire was profiled, and TCRdb retains in-frame clones only, with some absent. The sample consists of over 250,000 clones, about 86% of them appearing once. Donors came from a validation cohort of over 100 subjects, distinct from the first 666-subject cohort. This chain connects TRBV29-1 to TRBJ2-7; TRBD1 agrees at 10 bases. This sequence originates from a woman in her late teens or twenties in good health and CMV-seronegative. Sequencing used PBMCs. CDR3 sequence: CSVPKGDRGPSSYEQYF. CDR3 in DNA: TGCAGCGTGCCGAAAGGGGACAGGGGTCCCAGCTCCTACGAGCAGTACTTC.